This T cell receptor beta chain derives from a study of Ad26.COV2.S vaccination and SARS-CoV-2 variants. Treatment defined: about 20 received Ad26.COV2.S at low or high dose, single or two shots; 5 received placebo; per-sample allocation not given. Day 63 after the first injection of vaccine or placebo was the sampling time. Based in Boston, the donor was an adult of 18-55 years. SARS-CoV-2 spike from the Wuhan strain was encoded by the vaccine, an Ad26 vector. V was trimmed by 4 bases and J by 4 bases, leaving 13 bases between them. The length of the CDR3 is 14 residues. Germline values: CDR1 LGHDT, CDR2 YNNKEL (reference sequence). The table lists this clone with a few counts. Only in-frame clones appear in the TCRdb table, and some are missing; sequencing was by immunoSEQ multiplex PCR. The table lists 450,000 to 550,000 clones, 80% to 90% of them singletons.

The sample here was peripheral blood, taken in a trial of Ad26.COV2.S vaccine versus placebo. The chain combines TRBV3-1 (or the pseudogene TRBV3-2) with TRBJ1-2; unclear D gene. This receptor was identified in a person between 18 and 59 years old who received the Ad26.COV2.S COVID-19 vaccine or a placebo. CDR3 nucleotides: TGTGCCAGCAGCCCCCTAGGGAGCTCCTATGGCTACACCTTC. Amino acids: CASSPLGSSYGYTF.